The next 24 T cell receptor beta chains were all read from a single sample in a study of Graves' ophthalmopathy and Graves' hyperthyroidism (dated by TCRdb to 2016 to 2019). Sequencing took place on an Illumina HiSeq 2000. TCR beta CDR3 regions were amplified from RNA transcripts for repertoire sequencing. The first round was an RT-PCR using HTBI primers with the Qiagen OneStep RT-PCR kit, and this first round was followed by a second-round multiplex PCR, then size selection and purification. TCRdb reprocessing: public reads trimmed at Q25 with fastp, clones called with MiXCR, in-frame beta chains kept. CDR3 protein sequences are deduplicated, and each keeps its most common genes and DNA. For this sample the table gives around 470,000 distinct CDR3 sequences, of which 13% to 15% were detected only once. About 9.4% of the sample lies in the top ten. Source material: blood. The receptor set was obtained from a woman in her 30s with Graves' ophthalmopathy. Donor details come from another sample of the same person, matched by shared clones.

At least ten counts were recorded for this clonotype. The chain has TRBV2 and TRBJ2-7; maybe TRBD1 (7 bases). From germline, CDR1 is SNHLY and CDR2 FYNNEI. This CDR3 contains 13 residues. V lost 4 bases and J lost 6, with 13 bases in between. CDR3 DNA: TGTGCCAGCAGTGTCGGTCAGGGGGGCGAGCAGTACTTC. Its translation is CASSVGQGGEQYF.

CDR3 sequence: CASSRIPRSHYEQYF. The CDR3 DNA is TGTGCCAGCAGCCGTATCCCAAGGAGCCACTACGAGCAGTACTTC. The chain is built from TRBV11-2 and TRBJ2-7; D is unclear. This CDR3 comprises 15 residues. Deletions cut 5 bases from V and 3 bases from J, with 17 bases between. Germline values: CDR1 SGHAT, CDR2 FQNNGV.

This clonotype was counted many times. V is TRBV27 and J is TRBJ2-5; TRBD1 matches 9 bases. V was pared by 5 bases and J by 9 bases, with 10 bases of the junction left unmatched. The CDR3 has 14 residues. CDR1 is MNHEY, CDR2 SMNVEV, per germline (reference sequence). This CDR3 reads CASSTTGGGQAQYF. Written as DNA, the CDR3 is TGTGCCAGCAGTACTACAGGGGGCGGCCAGGCCCAGTACTTC.

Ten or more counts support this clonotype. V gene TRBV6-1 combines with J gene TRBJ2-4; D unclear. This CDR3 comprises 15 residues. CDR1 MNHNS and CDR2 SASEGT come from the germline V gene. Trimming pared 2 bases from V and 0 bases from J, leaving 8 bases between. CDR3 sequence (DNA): TGTGCCAGCAGTGAAACACTTATAGCCAAAAACATTCAGTACTTC. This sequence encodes CASSETLIAKNIQYF.

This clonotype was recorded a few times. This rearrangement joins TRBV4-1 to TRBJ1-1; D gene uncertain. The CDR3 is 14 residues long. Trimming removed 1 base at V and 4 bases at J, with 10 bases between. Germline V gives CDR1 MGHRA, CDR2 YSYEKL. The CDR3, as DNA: TGCGCCAGCAGCCAAGGGGCCTGGGGCACTGAAGCTTTCTTT. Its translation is CASSQGAWGTEAFF.

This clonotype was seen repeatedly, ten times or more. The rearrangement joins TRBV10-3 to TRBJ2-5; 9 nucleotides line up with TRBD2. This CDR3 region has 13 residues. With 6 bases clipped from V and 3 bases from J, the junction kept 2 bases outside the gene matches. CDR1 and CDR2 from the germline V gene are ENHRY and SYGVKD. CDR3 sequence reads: CAIRLAGEETQYF. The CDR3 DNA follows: TGTGCCATCAGATTAGCGGGAGAAGAGACCCAGTACTTC.

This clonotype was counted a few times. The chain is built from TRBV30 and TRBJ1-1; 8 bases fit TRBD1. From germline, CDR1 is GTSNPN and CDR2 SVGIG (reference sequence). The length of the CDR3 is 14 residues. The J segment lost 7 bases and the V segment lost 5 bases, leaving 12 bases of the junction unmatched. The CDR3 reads CAWGQDRGQSEAFF. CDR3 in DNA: TGTGCCTGGGGTCAAGACAGGGGACAGAGTGAAGCTTTCTTT.

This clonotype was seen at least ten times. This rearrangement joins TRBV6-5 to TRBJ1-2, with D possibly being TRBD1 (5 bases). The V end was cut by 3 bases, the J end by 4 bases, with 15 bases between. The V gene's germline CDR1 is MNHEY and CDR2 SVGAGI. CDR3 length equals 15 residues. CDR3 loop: CASSYVRGSSYGYTF. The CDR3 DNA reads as TGTGCCAGCAGTTATGTTCGGGGGTCTAGCTATGGCTACACCTTC.

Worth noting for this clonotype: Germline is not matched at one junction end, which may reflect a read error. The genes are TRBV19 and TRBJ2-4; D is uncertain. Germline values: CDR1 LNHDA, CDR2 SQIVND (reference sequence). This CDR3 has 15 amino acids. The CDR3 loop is CASSPQDPWGNIKYF. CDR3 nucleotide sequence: TGTGCCAGTAGTCCCCAGGATCCTTGGGGAAACATTAAGTACTTC.

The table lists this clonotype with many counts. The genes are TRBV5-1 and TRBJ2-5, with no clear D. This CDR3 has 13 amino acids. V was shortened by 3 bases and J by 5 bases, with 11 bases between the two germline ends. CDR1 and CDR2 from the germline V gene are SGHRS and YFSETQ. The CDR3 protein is CASSSSSLETQYF. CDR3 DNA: TGCGCCAGCAGCTCGTCTAGTTTGGAGACCCAGTACTTC.

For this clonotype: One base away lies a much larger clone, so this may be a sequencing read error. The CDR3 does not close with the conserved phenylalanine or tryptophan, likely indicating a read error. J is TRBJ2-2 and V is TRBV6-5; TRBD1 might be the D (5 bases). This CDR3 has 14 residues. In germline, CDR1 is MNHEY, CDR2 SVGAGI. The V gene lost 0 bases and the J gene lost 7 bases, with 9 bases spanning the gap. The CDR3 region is CASSYSIRDGELFV. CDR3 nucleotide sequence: TGTGCCAGCAGTTACTCGATCAGGGACGGGGAGCTGTTTGTT.

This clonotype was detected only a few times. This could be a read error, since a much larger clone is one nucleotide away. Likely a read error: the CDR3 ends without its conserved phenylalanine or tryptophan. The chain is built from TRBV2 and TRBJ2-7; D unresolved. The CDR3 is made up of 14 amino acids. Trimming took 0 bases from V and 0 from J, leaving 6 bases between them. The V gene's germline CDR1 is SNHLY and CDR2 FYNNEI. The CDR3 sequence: CASSEARSSYEQYL. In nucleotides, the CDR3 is TGTGCCAGCAGTGAAGCAAGAAGCTCCTACGAGCAGTACCTC.

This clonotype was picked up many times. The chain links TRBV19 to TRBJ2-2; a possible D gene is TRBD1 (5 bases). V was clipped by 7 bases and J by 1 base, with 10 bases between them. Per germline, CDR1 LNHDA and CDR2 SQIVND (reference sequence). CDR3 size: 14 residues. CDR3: CASTRTGNTGELFF. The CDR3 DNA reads TGTGCCAGTACCCGTACAGGGAACACCGGGGAGCTGTTTTTT.

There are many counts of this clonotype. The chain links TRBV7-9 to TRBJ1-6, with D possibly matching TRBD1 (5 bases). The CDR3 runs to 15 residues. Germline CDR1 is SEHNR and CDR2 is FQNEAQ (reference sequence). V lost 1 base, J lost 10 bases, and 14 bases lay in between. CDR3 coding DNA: TGTGCCAGCAGCTTAGTGGCGGGGCTAGGGTCACCCCTCCACTTT. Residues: CASSLVAGLGSPLHF.

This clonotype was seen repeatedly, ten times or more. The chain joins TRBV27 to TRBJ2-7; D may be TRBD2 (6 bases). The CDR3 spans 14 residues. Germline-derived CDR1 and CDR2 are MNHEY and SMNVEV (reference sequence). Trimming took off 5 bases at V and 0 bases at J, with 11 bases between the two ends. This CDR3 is CASSERGLSYEQYF. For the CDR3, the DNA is TGTGCCAGCAGTGAGAGGGGACTCTCCTACGAGCAGTACTTC.

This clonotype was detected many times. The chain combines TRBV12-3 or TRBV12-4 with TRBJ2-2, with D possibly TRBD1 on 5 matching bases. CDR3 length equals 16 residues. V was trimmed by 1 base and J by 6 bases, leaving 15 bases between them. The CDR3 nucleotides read TGTGCCAGCAGTTTAGTGGGGCATACTCCTCCCGGGGAGCTGTTTTTT. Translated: CASSLVGHTPPGELFF.

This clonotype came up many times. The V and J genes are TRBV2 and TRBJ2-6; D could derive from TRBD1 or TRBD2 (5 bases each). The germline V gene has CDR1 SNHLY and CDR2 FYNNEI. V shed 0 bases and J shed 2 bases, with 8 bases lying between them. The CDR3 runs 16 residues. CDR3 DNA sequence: TGTGCCAGCAGTGAAGCGTTGGGGGCTGGGGCCAACGTCCTGACTTTC. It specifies CASSEALGAGANVLTF.

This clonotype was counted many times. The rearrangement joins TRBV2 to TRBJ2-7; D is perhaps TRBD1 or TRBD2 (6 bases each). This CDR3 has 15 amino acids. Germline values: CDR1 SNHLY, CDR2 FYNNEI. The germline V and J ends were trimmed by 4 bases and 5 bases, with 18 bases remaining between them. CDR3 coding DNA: TGTGCCAGCAGTGCCCCGGGCCCCCGGGGGCACGAGCAGTACTTC. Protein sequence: CASSAPGPRGHEQYF.

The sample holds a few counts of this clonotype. The CDR3 bases are TGTGCCAGTAGCCCCACAGGGGACCTGTTCTACGAGCAGTACTTC. Residues: CASSPTGDLFYEQYF. The chain couples TRBV19 to TRBJ2-7; 7 bases are shared with TRBD1. Germline-derived CDR1 and CDR2 are LNHDA and SQIVND (reference sequence). The CDR3 runs to 15 residues. The trim removed 6 bases at V and 3 bases at J, leaving 11 bases unmatched.

CDR3 sequence: CASSYGGSGKNIQYF. The DNA of the CDR3 is TGTGCCAGCAGCTACGGGGGGTCCGGCAAAAACATTCAGTACTTC. The chain links TRBV7-9 to TRBJ2-4; TRBD2 matches at 7 bases. V gave up 4 bases and J gave up 3 bases; unmatched junction bases: 6. Germline V gene data show CDR1 as SEHNR and CDR2 as FQNEAQ (reference sequence). The CDR3 is 15 amino acids.

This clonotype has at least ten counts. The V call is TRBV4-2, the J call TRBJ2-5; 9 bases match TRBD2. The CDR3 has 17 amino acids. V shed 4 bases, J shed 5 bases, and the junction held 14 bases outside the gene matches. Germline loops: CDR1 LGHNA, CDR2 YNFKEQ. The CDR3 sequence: CASSPRRGGGAYETQYF. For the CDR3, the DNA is TGTGCCAGCAGCCCCCGGAGGGGCGGGGGGGCCTACGAGACCCAGTACTTC.

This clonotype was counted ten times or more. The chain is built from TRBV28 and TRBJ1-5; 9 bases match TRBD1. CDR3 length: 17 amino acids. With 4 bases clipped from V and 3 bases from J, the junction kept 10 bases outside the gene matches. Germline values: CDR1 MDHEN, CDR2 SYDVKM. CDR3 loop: CASSWLGQGNPNQPQHF. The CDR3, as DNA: TGTGCCAGCAGTTGGCTGGGACAGGGAAACCCCAATCAGCCCCAGCATTTT.

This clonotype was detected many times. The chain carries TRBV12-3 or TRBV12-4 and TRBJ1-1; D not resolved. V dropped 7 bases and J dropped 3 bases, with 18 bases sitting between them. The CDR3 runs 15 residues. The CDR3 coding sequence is TGTGCCAGCATCTCAGGCGAGACACCTTACACTGAAGCTTTCTTT. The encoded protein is CASISGETPYTEAFF.

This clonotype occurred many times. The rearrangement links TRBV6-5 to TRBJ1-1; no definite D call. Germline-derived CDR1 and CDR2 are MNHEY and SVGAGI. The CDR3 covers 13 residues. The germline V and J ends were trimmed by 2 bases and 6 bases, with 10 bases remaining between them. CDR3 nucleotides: TGTGCCAGCAGTTACGACGGGGTCGCTGAAGCTTTCTTT. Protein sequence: CASSYDGVAEAFF.